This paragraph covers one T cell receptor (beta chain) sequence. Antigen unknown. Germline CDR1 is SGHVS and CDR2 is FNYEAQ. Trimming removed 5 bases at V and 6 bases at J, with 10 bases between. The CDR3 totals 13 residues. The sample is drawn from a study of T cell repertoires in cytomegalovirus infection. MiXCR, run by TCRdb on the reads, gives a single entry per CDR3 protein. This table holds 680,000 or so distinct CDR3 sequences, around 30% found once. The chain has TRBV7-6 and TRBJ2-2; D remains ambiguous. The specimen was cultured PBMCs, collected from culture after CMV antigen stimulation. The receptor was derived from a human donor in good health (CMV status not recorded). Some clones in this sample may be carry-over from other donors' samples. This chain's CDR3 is CASSPAPAGELFF. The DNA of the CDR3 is TGTGCCAGCAGCCCCGCCCCGGCCGGGGAGCTGTTTTTT.